The 7 T cell receptor beta chains in this list originate from one sample, sequenced in a study of regulatory T cells in long-lasting Graves disease. Time point described: persistent/refractory GD, antithyroid drugs over 5 years with positive TRAb. Scientists built the TCR library using RNA that was extracted from PBMCs. With iRepertoire HTBI primers and Arm-PCR of CDR3 regions, TCR beta libraries were built. Each CDR3 protein gets one entry after TCRdb re-called the multiplex PCR reads with MiXCR. This sample has under 350,000 distinct CDR3 sequences; around a fifth occur once, and the top ten carry roughly 56%. This specimen was peripheral blood mononuclear cells (PBMCs), taken when the disease was refractory, from a patient treated with antithyroid drugs. These receptor sequences come from a female donor with Graves disease.

There are many counts of this clonotype. The junction departs from the called germline gene at one end, perhaps through a read error. The genes are TRBV29-1 and TRBJ2-6; D ambiguous. From germline, CDR1 is SQVTM and CDR2 ANQGSEA. The CDR3 covers 13 residues. CDR3 sequence (DNA): TGTACCAGTAGTATCACTGGGGCCAACGTCCTGACTTTC. Its protein product is CTSSITGANVLTF.

The chain links TRBV11-2 to TRBJ2-7; 9 nucleotides match TRBD2. The CDR3 extends over 14 amino acids. With 6 bases clipped from V and 3 bases from J, the junction kept 6 bases outside the gene matches. Germline V gives CDR1 SGHAT, CDR2 FQNNGV. In DNA form, the CDR3 reads TGTGCCAGCAGGAGACTAGCGGATAACTACGAGCAGTACTTC. Its protein product is CASRRLADNYEQYF.

CDR3 DNA: TGCAGTGCCCTACGCTCCACTAACACCTACGAGCAGTACTTC. The encoded protein is CSALRSTNTYEQYF. This chain links TRBV20-1 with TRBJ2-7, with D uncertain. The ends were cut back, 6 bases at V and 2 bases at J, with 17 bases in the middle. Looked up from germline, CDR1 is DFQATT and CDR2 is SNEGSKA (reference sequence). The CDR3 is 14 amino acids.

The chain links TRBV11-2 to TRBJ1-5; D remains unclear. The CDR3 sequence is 13 residues long. Per germline, CDR1 SGHAT and CDR2 FQNNGV. Trimming left V 2 bases short and J 5 bases short, with 7 bases between. In DNA, the CDR3 is TGTGCCAGCAGCTTAACTAAGGATCAGCCCCAGCATTTT. This codes for CASSLTKDQPQHF. Drawing the rest from reference TRBV11-2 and TRBJ1-5, the complete variable domain is EAGVAQSPRYKIIEKRQSVAFWCNPISGHATLYWYQQILGQGPKLLIQFQNNGVVDDSQLPKDRFSAERLKGVDSTLKIQPAKLEDSAVYLCASSLTKDQPQHFGDGTRLSIL.

Concerning this clonotype itself: This may come from a read error, since a much larger clone is one base off. This chain links TRBV2 with TRBJ1-6; 7 bases align to TRBD1. The CDR3 is 15 residues long. Per germline, CDR1 SNHLY and CDR2 FYNNEI. CDR3 nucleotides: TGTGCCAGCGGTGACTGGACAGGCCATAATTCACCCCTCCACTTT. Its translation is CASGDWTGHNSPLHF.

The chain joins TRBV5-1 to TRBJ2-2; the match to TRBD2 covers 9 bases. Germline V gene data show CDR1 as SGHRS and CDR2 as YFSETQ. The CDR3 has 16 amino acids. The V gene end was trimmed by 7 bases and the J gene end by 4 bases; junction bases not matched to a gene: 11. The CDR3 spells CASSVAGVRGTGELFF. In DNA form, the CDR3 reads TGCGCCAGCTCCGTAGCGGGAGTTCGGGGCACCGGGGAGCTGTTTTTT.

There are a few counts of this clonotype. The chain recombines TRBV3-1 with TRBJ1-2, with D tentatively TRBD1 (5 bases). The CDR3 loop spans 13 amino acids. Per the germline V gene, CDR1 is LGHDT and CDR2 is YNNKEL (reference sequence). V gave up 6 bases and J gave up 5 bases, with 13 bases separating them. CDR3 DNA: TGTGCCAGCAGACCTCGGGGGGTGTATGGCTACACCTTC. Translating it yields CASRPRGVYGYTF.